This T cell receptor (beta chain) is from a study of identical twins. TCRdb re-analysed the 5' RACE reads in MiXCR, keeping a single row per CDR3 protein. In the table there are around 470,000 distinct CDR3 sequences, 11% to 15% of which are singletons. This clonotype was seen more than once but under ten times. Trimming pared 3 bases from V and 4 bases from J, leaving 10 bases between. This CDR3 spans 12 amino acids. Germline V lookup: CDR1 DFQATT, CDR2 SNEGSKA (reference sequence). This same sample was also taken into another study, of yellow fever vaccine responses in identical twins.

This chain joins TRBV20-1 and TRBJ2-7; possible D gene TRBD2, 6 bases. Sequenced material: CD4+ T cells sorted from blood. The TCR originated in a woman aged 18-29 years in good health. The CDR3 region has the DNA TGCAGTGCTAGGCGGGACGCGTACGAGCAGTACTTC. Its protein product is CSARRDAYEQYF.